In its sample, the clone carrying this T cell receptor beta chain was seen a few times. Its antigen is currently unknown. The data originate from a study of vaccination and CD4 T cells after COVID-19. The treatment was: approximately nine-day PBMC culture with coronavirus spike peptide pools or control peptides (ViraFEST assay). Unmatched junction bases numbered 10, after V lost 5 bases and J lost 6 bases. The germline V gene has CDR1 SGHTA and CDR2 FQGNSA. CDR3 length equals 16 residues. An Oncomine TCR Beta short-read assay was used to sequence the DNA from cultured CD4+ T cells. TCRdb reprocessed the PCR reads with MiXCR, giving one entry per CDR3 protein. There are some 16,000 distinct CDR3 sequences in the sample; 44% occur only once, and about 7% lies in the top ten.

This sequence originates from a human donor who had recovered from COVID-19. The material was CD4+ T cells from blood, cultured in vitro, obtained after SARS-CoV-2 vaccination. The rearrangement uses TRBV7-2 and TRBJ2-7, with 13 bases matching TRBD2. The CDR3 here is CASSTRTSGSQLEQYF. DNA for the CDR3: TGTGCCAGCAGCACACGGACTAGCGGGAGTCAGCTCGAGCAGTACTTC.